The 24 T cell receptor beta chains below all came from one sample that was sequenced in a study of T cell repertoires in cytomegalovirus infection. TCRdb re-called the reads through MiXCR, storing one row per CDR3 protein. Of some 940,000 distinct CDR3 sequences listed, less than 35% were seen once; the top ten hold roughly an eighth. Their specific antigens are unknown. Source: cultured CD8+ T cells from PBMCs, taken from culture after CMV antigen stimulation. The origin of the receptors is a human donor in good health (CMV status not recorded). Some clones in this sample may be carry-over from other donors' samples.

This clonotype was seen only a few times. The V and J genes are TRBV7-6 and TRBJ2-5; D is undetermined. Germline CDR1 and CDR2: SGHVS and FNYEAQ. Between the trimmed V and J ends, which lost 2 bases and 1 base, there was a span of 11 bases. The CDR3 runs to 15 residues. The CDR3: CASSLTRITQETQYF. DNA of the CDR3: TGTGCCAGCAGCTTAACTCGGATTACCCAAGAGACCCAGTACTTC.

V and J are TRBV5-6 and TRBJ1-6; 7 bases match TRBD1. With V trimmed by 6 bases and J by 8 bases, 11 bases remained unmatched. CDR3 length equals 15 residues. Germline lookup yields CDR1 SGHDT and CDR2 YYEEEE. The CDR3 protein is CASNWRQGKDSPLHF. The DNA for the CDR3 is TGTGCCAGCAACTGGAGACAGGGAAAGGATTCACCCCTCCACTTT. Full variable domain (rest looked up from reference TRBV5-6 and TRBJ1-6): DAGVTQSPTHLIKTRGQQVTLRCSPKSGHDTVSWYQQALGQGPQFIFQYYEEEERQRGNFPDRFSGHQFPNYSSELNVNALLLGDSALYLCASNWRQGKDSPLHFGNGTRLTVT.

The V gene is TRBV7-9, the J gene TRBJ2-1; the match to TRBD2 covers 7 bases. Germline V gene sequence: CDR1 SEHNR, CDR2 FQNEAQ (reference sequence). V lost 4 bases to trimming and J lost 2 bases; unmatched junction nucleotides: 11. The CDR3 is 17 residues long. CDR3 protein: CASSSNRAGPPYNEQFF. The DNA of the CDR3 is TGTGCCAGCAGCTCCAACCGAGCGGGGCCCCCCTACAATGAGCAGTTCTTC.

This clonotype was counted at least ten times. The DNA for the CDR3 is TGTGCCAGCAGCTTATCTGCCCCTAGCAGGGATACGCAGTATTTT. Translating it yields CASSLSAPSRDTQYF. The J gene is TRBJ2-3, the V gene TRBV7-8, with D tentatively TRBD2 (5 bases). The CDR3 extends over 15 amino acids. V lost 2 bases, J lost 6 bases, and 15 bases lay in between. Per the germline V gene, CDR1 is SGHVS and CDR2 is FQNEAQ.

This clonotype was counted many times. Here the CDR3 reads CASSLVTGLATGELFF. The CDR3 DNA reads TGTGCCAGCAGCTTAGTCACAGGGTTAGCCACCGGGGAGCTGTTTTTT. The V and J genes are TRBV7-8 and TRBJ2-2; D perhaps matches TRBD1 (6 bases). This CDR3 spans 16 amino acids. Trimming shortened V by 1 base and J by 4 bases, and 13 bases separated the two germline ends. Germline CDR1 reads SGHVS; CDR2 reads FQNEAQ.

This chain joins TRBV12-5 and TRBJ2-3; the match to TRBD2 covers 11 bases. The germline CDR1 and CDR2 sequences are LGHNT and FRNRAP. This CDR3 is 16 amino acids long. The ends lost 3 bases at V and 3 bases at J; junction bases unmatched: 5. The chain's CDR3 is CASGFYLAGGTDTQYF. The DNA for the CDR3 is TGTGCTAGTGGTTTCTACCTAGCGGGGGGTACAGATACGCAGTATTTT.

This chain links TRBV6-8 with TRBJ1-2; 11 bases line up with TRBD1. CDR3 length: 14 residues. Per the germline V gene, CDR1 is MNHGY and CDR2 is SAAAGT. The trim removed 4 bases at V and 5 bases at J, leaving 3 bases unmatched. The CDR3 DNA is TGTGCCAGCAGTTGGACAGGGGGCGAGTATGGCTACACCTTC. Translated: CASSWTGGEYGYTF.

This clonotype was observed a few times. J is TRBJ2-1 and V is TRBV7-9, with TRBD1 as a possible D gene (6 bases). Trimming cost V 4 bases and J 6 bases, with 19 bases left between them. The germline V gene encodes CDR1 SEHNR and CDR2 FQNEAQ (reference sequence). CDR3 length: 16 amino acids. The CDR3 protein is CASSSPTGRILNEQFF. The CDR3, as DNA: TGTGCCAGCAGCTCCCCGACAGGACGGATACTCAATGAGCAGTTCTTC.

In this sample, this clonotype turned up a few times. This rearrangement joins TRBV28 to TRBJ1-3; 10 bases are shared with TRBD1. Germline CDR1 is MDHEN and CDR2 is SYDVKM. This CDR3 is 19 amino acids long. V lost 6 bases, J lost 0 bases, and 14 bases stayed unmatched. The CDR3 nucleotides are TGTGCCAGCAGGGAGGGGGGGGACAGGGGCCCGAGCTCTGGAAACACCATATATTTT. Translating gives CASREGGDRGPSSGNTIYF.

This chain joins TRBV5-1 and TRBJ2-1; 8 bases agree with TRBD1. The CDR3 is 16 residues long. Per germline, CDR1 SGHRS and CDR2 YFSETQ. With 0 bases clipped from V and 4 bases from J, the junction kept 6 bases outside the gene matches. The CDR3 here is CASSLGQGPLYNEQFF. In DNA, the CDR3 is TGCGCCAGCAGCTTGGGACAGGGGCCCTTATACAATGAGCAGTTCTTC.

This clonotype was found many times. The chain recombines TRBV7-8 with TRBJ1-1, with no clear D. Between the trimmed V and J ends, which lost 5 bases and 11 bases, there was a span of 18 bases. This CDR3 region has 13 residues. Germline lookup yields CDR1 SGHVS and CDR2 FQNEAQ. The CDR3 loop reads CASSQSPQSWAFF. The CDR3 nucleotides read TGTGCCAGCAGCCAAAGCCCCCAGTCTTGGGCTTTCTTT.

CDR3 bases: TGTGCCAGCAGTCCCCTTGGGGGAGCTAATGAAAAACTGTTTTTT. Protein product: CASSPLGGANEKLFF. This rearrangement joins TRBV14 to TRBJ1-4, with D perhaps matching TRBD1 (5 bases). Trimming pared 6 bases from V and 3 bases from J, leaving 14 bases between. This CDR3 is built from 15 residues. The germline gives CDR1 SGHDN, CDR2 FVKESK.

This clonotype was counted a few times. No DNA is shown, since the ends of the CDR3 on it are uncertain; the CDR3 is the one TCRdb lists. J is TRBJ1-3 and V is TRBV6-1; TRBD1, the table's D call, was not compared with the DNA. Germline-derived CDR1 and CDR2 are MNHNS and SASEGT. The CDR3 numbers 17 amino acids, ends counted. The CDR3 spells CASFGSGQHSSGNTIYF.

The chain's CDR3 is CASSQERWSPYEQYF. DNA for the CDR3: TGCGCCAGCAGCCAAGAAAGGTGGTCCCCCTACGAGCAGTACTTC. The chain is built from TRBV4-1 and TRBJ2-7; the D is unclear. Germline CDR1 reads MGHRA; CDR2 reads YSYEKL. Trimming took off 0 bases at V and 2 bases at J, with 11 bases between the two ends. The CDR3 contains 15 residues.

To note about this clonotype: The CDR3 end shows no conserved phenylalanine or tryptophan, and so a read error is likely. This chain links TRBV5-4 with TRBJ2-3, with D perhaps matching TRBD1 (5 bases). The CDR3 loop spans 16 amino acids. The V gene lost 2 bases and the J gene lost 6 bases, with 19 bases spanning the gap. Per germline, CDR1 SGHNT and CDR2 YYREEE (reference sequence). CDR3 coding DNA: TGTGCCAGCAGCTTTAATTGGCGTCCCCCAGGGGATACGCAGTATTCT. Translation: CASSFNWRPPGDTQYS.

V is TRBV6-2 or TRBV6-3 and J is TRBJ2-7; possible D gene TRBD2, 6 bases. Germline CDR1 MNHEY, CDR2 SVGEGT. The ends were cut back, 0 bases at V and 6 bases at J, with 18 bases in the middle. The CDR3 consists of 16 residues. DNA for the CDR3: TGTGCCAGCAGTTACTCAGAGGAGGAGGGAGGTCGCGAGCAGTACGTC. Translation gives CASSYSEEEGGREQYV.

With respect to this clonotype: As the CDR3 is not closed by the conserved phenylalanine or tryptophan, this likely results from a read error. The J gene is TRBJ1-5, the V gene TRBV12-3 or TRBV12-4; no firm D call. The CDR3 contains 13 residues. Trimming left V 3 bases short and J 2 bases short, with 5 bases between. CDR3 sequence: CASSLLGNQPQHS. In nucleotides, the CDR3 is TGTGCCAGCAGTTTGTTAGGCAATCAGCCCCAGCATTCT.

The chain links TRBV7-9 to TRBJ1-2; 8 bases agree with TRBD1. The CDR3 loop spans 17 amino acids. The V and J ends lost 5 bases and 0 bases, in that order; junction bases with no gene match: 11. The germline V gene encodes CDR1 SEHNR and CDR2 FQNEAQ (reference sequence). The chain's CDR3 is CASSLPRQGSANYGYTF. The CDR3 DNA follows: TGTGCCAGCAGCCTCCCCCGACAGGGGTCAGCTAACTATGGCTACACCTTC.

The chain joins TRBV7-2 to TRBJ1-1; D is unresolved. Germline V gene lookup returns CDR1 SGHTA and CDR2 FQGNSA. V lost 2 bases to trimming and J lost 3 bases, with 7 bases between them. The CDR3 is made up of 13 amino acids. The CDR3 DNA sequence: TGTGCCAGCAGCTTAAATACTGACACTGAAGCTTTCTTT. As protein: CASSLNTDTEAFF.

This chain connects TRBV29-1 to TRBJ2-5; possibly TRBD2 for D (6 bases). The germline V gene encodes CDR1 SQVTM and CDR2 ANQGSEA. The CDR3 consists of 10 residues. Trimming removed 3 bases from V and 7 bases from J, with 6 bases in between. The CDR3 loop reads CSVDGGTQYF. CDR3 coding DNA: TGCAGCGTTGACGGGGGGACCCAGTACTTC. The complete variable domain, with remaining parts taken from reference TRBV29-1 and TRBJ2-5, reads SAVISQKPSRDICQRGTSLTIQCQVDSQVTMMFWYRQQPGQSLTLIATANQGSEATYESGFVIDKFPISRPNLTFSTLTVSNMSPEDSSIYLCSVDGGTQYFGPGTRLLVL.

This clonotype was seen once. The chain couples TRBV29-1 to TRBJ2-3, with unresolved D. Trimming took off 2 bases at V and 0 bases at J, with 6 bases between the two ends. The CDR3 spans 13 residues. Germline V gives CDR1 SQVTM, CDR2 ANQGSEA. CDR3 sequence: CSVEPFSTDTQYF. The DNA of the CDR3 is TGCAGCGTTGAACCCTTTAGCACAGATACGCAGTATTTT.

V gene TRBV28 combines with J gene TRBJ1-2, with D uncertain. Trimming took off 6 bases at V and 0 bases at J, with 14 bases between the two ends. Germline V gives CDR1 MDHEN, CDR2 SYDVKM. This CDR3 is built from 15 residues. CDR3: CASSQRSHPNYGYTF. The DNA for the CDR3 is TGTGCCAGCAGCCAGAGATCACACCCTAACTATGGCTACACCTTC.

V and J are TRBV12-5 and TRBJ1-1; D is unclear. This CDR3 is built from 17 residues. With 3 bases removed from V and 0 bases from J, the gap between germline ends came to 17 bases. The germline V gene encodes CDR1 LGHNT and CDR2 FRNRAP. The CDR3 spells CASGFAVKPDMNTEAFF. As DNA, the CDR3 is TGTGCTAGTGGTTTTGCCGTAAAACCTGACATGAACACTGAAGCTTTCTTT.

This clonotype was counted only a few times. The V call is TRBV29-1, the J call TRBJ2-1; 7 positions agree with TRBD1. This CDR3 is 14 amino acids long. V trimming: 7 bases; J trimming: 8 bases; junction bases outside the gene matches: 14. From germline, CDR1 is SQVTM and CDR2 ANQGSEA. The CDR3 protein is CSARTQTGYDEQFF. CDR3 DNA: TGCAGCGCTCGAACCCAGACAGGGTACGATGAGCAGTTCTTC.